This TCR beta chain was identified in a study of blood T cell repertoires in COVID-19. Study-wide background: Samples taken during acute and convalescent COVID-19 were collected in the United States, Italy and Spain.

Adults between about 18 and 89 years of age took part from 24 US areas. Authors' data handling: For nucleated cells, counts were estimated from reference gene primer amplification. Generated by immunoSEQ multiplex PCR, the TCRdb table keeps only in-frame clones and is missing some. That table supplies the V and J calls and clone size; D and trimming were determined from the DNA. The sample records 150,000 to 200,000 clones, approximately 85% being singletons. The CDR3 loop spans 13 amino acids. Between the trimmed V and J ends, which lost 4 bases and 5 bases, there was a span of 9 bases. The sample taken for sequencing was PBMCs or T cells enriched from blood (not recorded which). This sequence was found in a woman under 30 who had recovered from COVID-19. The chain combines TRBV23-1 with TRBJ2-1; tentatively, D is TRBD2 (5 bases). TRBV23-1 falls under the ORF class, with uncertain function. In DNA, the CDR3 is TGCGCCAGCAGTCCCTTCGGGGACAATGAGCAGTTCTTC. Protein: CASSPFGDNEQFF.